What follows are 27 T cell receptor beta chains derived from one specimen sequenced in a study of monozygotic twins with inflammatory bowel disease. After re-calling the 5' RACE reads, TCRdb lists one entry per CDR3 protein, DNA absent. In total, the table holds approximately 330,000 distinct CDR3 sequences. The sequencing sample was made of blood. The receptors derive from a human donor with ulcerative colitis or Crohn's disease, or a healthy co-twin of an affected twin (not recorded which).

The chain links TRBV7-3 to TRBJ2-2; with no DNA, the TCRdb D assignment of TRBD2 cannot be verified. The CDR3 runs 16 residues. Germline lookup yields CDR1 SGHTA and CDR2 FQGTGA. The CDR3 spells CASSQPGPLSTGELFF.

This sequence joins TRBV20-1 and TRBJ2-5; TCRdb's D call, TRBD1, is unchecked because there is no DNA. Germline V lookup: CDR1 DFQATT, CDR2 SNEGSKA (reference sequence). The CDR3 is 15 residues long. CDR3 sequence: CSARVAPKGQETQYF.

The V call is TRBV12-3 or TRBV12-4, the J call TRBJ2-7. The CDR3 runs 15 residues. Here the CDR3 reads CASSFRTERSYEQYF.

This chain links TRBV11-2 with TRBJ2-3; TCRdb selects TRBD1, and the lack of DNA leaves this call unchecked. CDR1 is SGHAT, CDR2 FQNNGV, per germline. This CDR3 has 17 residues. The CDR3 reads CASSSARGTGFTDTQYF.

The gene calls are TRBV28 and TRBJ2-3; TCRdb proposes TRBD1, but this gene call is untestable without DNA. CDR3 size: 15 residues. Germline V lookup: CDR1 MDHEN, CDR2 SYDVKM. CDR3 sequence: CASRSGTGGTDTQYF.

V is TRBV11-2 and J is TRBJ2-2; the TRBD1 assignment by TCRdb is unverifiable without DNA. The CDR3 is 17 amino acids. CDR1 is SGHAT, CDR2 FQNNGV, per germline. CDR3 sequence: CASTRASGRGRAGELFF.

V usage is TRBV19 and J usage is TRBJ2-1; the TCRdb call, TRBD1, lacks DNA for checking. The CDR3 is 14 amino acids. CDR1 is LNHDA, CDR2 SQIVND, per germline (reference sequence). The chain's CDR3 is CASSTSGIRNEQFF.

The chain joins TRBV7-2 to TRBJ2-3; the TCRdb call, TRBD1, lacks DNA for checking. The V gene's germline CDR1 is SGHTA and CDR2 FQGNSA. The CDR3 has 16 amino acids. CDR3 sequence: CASSSRGGGAADTQYF.

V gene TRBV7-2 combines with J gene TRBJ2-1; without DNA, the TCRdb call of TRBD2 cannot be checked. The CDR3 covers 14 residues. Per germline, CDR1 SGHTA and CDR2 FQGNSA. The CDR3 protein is CASRFPGGAYEQFF. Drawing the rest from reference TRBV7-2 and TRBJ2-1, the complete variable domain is GAGVSQSPSNKVTEKGKDVELRCDPISGHTALYWYRQSLGQGLEFLIYFQGNSAPDKSGLPSDRFSAERTGGSVSTLTIQRTQQEDSAVYLCASRFPGGAYEQFFGPGTRLTVL.

CDR3 amino acids: CASTEVGGAKNEQYF. The V gene is TRBV6-1, the J gene TRBJ2-7; TCRdb's D call of TRBD1 is untestable without DNA. Germline assignment: CDR1 MNHNS and CDR2 SASEGT. The CDR3 runs to 15 residues.

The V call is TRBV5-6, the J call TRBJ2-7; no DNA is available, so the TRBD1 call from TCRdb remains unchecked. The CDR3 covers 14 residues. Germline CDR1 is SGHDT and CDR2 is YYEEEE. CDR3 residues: CASSTRDRSYEQYF.

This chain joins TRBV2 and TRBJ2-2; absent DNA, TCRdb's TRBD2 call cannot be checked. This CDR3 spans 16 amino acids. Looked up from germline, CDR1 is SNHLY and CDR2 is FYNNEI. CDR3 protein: CAGLAGTSGLRGELFF.

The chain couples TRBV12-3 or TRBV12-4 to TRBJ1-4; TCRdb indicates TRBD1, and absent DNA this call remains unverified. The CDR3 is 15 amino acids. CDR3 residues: CASSSYGGIDEKLFF.

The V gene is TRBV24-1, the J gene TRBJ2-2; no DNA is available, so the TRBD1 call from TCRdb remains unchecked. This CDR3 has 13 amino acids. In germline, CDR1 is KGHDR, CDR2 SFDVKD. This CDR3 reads CATGVGDTGELFF.

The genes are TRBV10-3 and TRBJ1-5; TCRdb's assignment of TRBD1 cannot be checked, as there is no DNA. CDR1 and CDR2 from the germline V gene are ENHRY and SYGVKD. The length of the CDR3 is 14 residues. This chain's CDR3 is CAISRTGGNQPQHF.

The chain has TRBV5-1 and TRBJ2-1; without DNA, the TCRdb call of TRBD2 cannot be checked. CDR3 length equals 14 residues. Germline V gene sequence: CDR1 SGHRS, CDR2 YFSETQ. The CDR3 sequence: CASRRGGSGNEQFF.

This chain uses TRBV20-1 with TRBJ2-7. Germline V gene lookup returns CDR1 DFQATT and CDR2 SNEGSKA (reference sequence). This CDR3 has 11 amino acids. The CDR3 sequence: CSAPKHYEQYF.

CDR3 sequence reads: CASSPAGNTGELFF. The rearrangement links TRBV7-2 to TRBJ2-2. The CDR3 has 14 amino acids. Germline loops: CDR1 SGHTA, CDR2 FQGNSA. Using reference TRBV7-2 and TRBJ2-2 for the parts outside the CDR3, the full variable domain is GAGVSQSPSNKVTEKGKDVELRCDPISGHTALYWYRQSLGQGLEFLIYFQGNSAPDKSGLPSDRFSAERTGGSVSTLTIQRTQQEDSAVYLCASSPAGNTGELFFGEGSRLTVL.

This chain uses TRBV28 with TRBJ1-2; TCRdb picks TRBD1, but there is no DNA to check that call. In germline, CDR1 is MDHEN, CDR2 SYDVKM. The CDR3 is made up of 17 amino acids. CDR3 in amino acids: CASSSPQTGETNYGYTF.

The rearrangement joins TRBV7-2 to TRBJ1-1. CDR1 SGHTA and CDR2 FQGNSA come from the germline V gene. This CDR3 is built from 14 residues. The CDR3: CASSRDPDLSEAFF. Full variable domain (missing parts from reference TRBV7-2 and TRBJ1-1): GAGVSQSPSNKVTEKGKDVELRCDPISGHTALYWYRQSLGQGLEFLIYFQGNSAPDKSGLPSDRFSAERTGGSVSTLTIQRTQQEDSAVYLCASSRDPDLSEAFFGQGTRLTVV.

The chain's CDR3 is CSARADRNYGYTF. The chain couples TRBV20-1 to TRBJ1-2; lacking DNA, the TRBD1 call made by TCRdb goes unchecked. CDR1 and CDR2 from the germline V gene are DFQATT and SNEGSKA (reference sequence). The CDR3 consists of 13 residues.

CDR3 protein: CASSLGGQGSEQYF. The chain recombines TRBV7-9 with TRBJ2-7; TCRdb lists TRBD1, though no DNA is available to test this call. Germline V gives CDR1 SEHNR, CDR2 FQNEAQ (reference sequence). The CDR3 contains 14 residues.

CDR3 in amino acids: CASRRFPGLAEYEQYF. V and J are TRBV27 and TRBJ2-7; the D gene TCRdb calls, TRBD2, cannot be checked with no DNA. CDR1 is MNHEY, CDR2 SMNVEV, per germline (reference sequence). The CDR3 has 16 amino acids.

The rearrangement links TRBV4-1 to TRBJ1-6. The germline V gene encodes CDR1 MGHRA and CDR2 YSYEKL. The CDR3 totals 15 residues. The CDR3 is CASRNSLSYNSPLHF.

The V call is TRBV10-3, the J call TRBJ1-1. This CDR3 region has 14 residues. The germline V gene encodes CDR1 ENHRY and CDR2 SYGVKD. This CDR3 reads CAIRILLKNTEAFF.

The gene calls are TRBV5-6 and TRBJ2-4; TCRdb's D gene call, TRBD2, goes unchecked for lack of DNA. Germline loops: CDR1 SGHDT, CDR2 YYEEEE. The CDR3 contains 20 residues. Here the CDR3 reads CASSSGGVGYSGLAKNIQYF.

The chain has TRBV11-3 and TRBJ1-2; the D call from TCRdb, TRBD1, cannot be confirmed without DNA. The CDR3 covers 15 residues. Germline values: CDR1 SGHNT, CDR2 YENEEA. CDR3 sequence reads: CASSSLFTENYGYTF.